The clone carrying this T cell receptor (beta chain) was found a few times. Antigen specificity is unknown. This sample stems from a study of blood T cells in healthy people across ages. Study results and caveats: In the absence of known donor CMV status, changes in expanded clonotypes were possibly confounded. Older age coincided with a roughly linear decline in TCR beta diversity per million T cells.

V trimming: 5 bases; J trimming: 8 bases; junction bases outside the gene matches: 8. The length of the CDR3 is 13 residues. A second PCR of 7 to 11 cycles used a sample-barcoded 5' primer and a J-beta primer mix. TCRdb used MiXCR to reprocess the 5' RACE reads, holding one entry per CDR3 protein. Among fewer than 950,000 distinct CDR3 sequences listed, roughly 34% were seen once. The chain has TRBV12-3 or TRBV12-4 and TRBJ1-2; 7 positions match TRBD1. This TCR derives from a man aged 18 to 35 in good health. Sequencing was carried out using blood. Here the CDR3 DNA reads TGTGCCAGCAGTGTAGACCGGACAGGCGGCTACACCTTC. The encoded protein is CASSVDRTGGYTF.